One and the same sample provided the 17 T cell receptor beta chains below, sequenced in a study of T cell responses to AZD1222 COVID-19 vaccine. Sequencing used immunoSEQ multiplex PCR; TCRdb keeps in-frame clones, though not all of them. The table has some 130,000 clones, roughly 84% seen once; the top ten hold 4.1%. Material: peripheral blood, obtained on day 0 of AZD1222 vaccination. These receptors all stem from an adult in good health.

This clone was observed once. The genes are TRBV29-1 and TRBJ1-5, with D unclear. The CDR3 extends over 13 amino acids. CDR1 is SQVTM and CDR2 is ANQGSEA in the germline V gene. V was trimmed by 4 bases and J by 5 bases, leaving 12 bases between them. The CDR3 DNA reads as TGCAGCGTTGCAGGAGGGCCCGATCAGCCCCAGCATTTT. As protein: CSVAGGPDQPQHF.

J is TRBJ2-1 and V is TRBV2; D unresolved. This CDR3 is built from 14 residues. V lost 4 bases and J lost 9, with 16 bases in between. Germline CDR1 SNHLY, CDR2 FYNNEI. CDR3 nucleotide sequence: TGTGCCAGCAGTGTTGAGCTTTCTGTAGGTGAGCAGTTCTTC. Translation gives CASSVELSVGEQFF.

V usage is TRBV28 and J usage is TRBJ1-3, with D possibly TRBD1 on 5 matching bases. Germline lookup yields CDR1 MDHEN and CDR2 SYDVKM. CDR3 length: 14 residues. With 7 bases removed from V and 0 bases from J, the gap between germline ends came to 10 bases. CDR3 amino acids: CASNGGDSGNTIYF. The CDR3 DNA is TGTGCCAGCAATGGGGGAGACTCTGGAAACACCATATATTTT.

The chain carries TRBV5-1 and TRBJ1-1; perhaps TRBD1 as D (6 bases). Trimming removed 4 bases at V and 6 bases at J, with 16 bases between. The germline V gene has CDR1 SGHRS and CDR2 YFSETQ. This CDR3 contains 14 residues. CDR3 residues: CASSLVPGQSEAFF. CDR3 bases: TGCGCCAGCAGCCTCGTCCCGGGACAATCTGAAGCTTTCTTT.

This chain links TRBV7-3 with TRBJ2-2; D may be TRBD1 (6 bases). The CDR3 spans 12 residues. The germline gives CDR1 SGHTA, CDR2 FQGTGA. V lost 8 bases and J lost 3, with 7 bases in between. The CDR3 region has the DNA TGTGCCAGCGGACAGTACACCGGGGAGCTGTTTTTT. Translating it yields CASGQYTGELFF.

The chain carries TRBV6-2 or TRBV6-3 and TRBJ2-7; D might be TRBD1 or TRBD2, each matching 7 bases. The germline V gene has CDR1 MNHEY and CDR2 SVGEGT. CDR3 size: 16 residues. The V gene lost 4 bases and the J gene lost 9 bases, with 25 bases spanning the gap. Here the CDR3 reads CASSSPRQGGASGQYF. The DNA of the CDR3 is TGTGCCAGCAGTTCCCCTCGACAGGGAGGGGCCTCCGGGCAGTACTTC.

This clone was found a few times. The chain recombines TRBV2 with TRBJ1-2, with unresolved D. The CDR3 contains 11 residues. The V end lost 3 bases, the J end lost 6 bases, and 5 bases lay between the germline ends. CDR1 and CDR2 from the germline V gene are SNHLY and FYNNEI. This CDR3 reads CASSEANGYTF. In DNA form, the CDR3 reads TGTGCCAGCAGTGAGGCGAATGGCTACACCTTC.

The CDR3 region has the DNA TGTGCCAGTAGTATCTCGGAGGCGCGGAGCGCCTACGAGCAGTACTTC. This gives the protein CASSISEARSAYEQYF. V gene TRBV19 combines with J gene TRBJ2-7; maybe TRBD2 (5 bases). The CDR3 loop spans 16 amino acids. CDR1 and CDR2 from the germline V gene are LNHDA and SQIVND (reference sequence). Trimming cost V 3 bases and J 2 bases, with 17 bases left between them.

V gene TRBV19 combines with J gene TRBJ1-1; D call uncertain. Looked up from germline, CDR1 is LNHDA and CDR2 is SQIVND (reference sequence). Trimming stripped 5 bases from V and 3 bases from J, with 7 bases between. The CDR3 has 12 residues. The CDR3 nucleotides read TGTGCCAGTAGTTATCGGGACACTGAAGCTTTCTTT. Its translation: CASSYRDTEAFF.

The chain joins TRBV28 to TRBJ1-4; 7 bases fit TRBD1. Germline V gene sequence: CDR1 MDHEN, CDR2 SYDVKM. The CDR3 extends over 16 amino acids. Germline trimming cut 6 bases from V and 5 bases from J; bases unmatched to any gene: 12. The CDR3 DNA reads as TGTGCCAGCAGCTTCATCTCGGACAGGTTCAATGAAAAACTGTTTTTT. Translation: CASSFISDRFNEKLFF.

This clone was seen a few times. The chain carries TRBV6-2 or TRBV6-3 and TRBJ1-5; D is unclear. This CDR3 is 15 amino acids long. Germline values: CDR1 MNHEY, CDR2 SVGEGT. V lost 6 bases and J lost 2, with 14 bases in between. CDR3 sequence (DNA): TGTGCCAGCAGCTGGGAAGGATACGGCAATCAGCCCCAGCATTTT. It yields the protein CASSWEGYGNQPQHF.

The CDR3 coding sequence is TGTGCCAGCAGTTACTCGACAGGGACTAATGAAAAACTGTTTTTT. Translated: CASSYSTGTNEKLFF. V is TRBV6-6 and J is TRBJ1-4, with TRBD1 matching 7 bases. The ends lost 0 bases at V and 2 bases at J; junction bases unmatched: 0. CDR1 and CDR2 from the germline V gene are MNHNY and SVGAGI (reference sequence). This CDR3 region has 15 residues.

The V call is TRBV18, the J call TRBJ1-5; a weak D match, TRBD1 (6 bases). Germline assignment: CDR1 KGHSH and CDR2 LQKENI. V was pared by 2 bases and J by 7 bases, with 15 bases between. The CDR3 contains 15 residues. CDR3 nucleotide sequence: TGTGCCAGCTCACCAGGTGAGGGGGTGCGGCAGCCCCAGCATTTT. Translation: CASSPGEGVRQPQHF.

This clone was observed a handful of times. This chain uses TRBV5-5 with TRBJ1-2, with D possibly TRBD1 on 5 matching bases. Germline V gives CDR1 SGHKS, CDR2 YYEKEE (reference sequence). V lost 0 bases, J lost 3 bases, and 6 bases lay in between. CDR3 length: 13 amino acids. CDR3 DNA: TGTGCCAGCAGCTTGGCGGGGGACTATGGCTACACCTTC. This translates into CASSLAGDYGYTF.

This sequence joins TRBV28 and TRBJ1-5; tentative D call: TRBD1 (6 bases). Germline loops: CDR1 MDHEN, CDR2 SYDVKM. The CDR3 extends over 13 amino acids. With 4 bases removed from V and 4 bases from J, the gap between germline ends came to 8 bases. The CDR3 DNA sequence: TGTGCCAGCAGTTCTAGGGGGAATCAGCCCCAGCATTTT. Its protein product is CASSSRGNQPQHF.

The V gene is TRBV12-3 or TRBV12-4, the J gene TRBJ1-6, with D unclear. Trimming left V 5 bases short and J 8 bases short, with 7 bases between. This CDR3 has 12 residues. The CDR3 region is CASSPGHSPLHF. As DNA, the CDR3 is TGTGCCAGCAGTCCTGGTCATTCACCCCTCCACTTT.

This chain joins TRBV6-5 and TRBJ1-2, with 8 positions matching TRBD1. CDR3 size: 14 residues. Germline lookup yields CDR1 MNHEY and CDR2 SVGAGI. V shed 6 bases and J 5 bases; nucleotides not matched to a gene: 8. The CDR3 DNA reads TGTGCCAGCAGAAGAGACAGGGGAGATTATGGCTACACCTTC. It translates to CASRRDRGDYGYTF.